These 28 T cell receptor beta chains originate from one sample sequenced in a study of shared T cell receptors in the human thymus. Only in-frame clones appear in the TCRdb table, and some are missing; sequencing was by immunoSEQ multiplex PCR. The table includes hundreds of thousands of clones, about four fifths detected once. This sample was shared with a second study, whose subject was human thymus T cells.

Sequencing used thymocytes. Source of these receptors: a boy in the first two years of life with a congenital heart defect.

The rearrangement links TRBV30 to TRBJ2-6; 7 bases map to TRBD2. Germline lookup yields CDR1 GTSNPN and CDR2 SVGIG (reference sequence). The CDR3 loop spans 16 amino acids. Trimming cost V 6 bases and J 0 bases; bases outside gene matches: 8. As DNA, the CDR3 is TGTGCCTGCCACGGACTAGAGAACTCTGGGGCCAACGTCCTGACTTTC. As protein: CACHGLENSGANVLTF.

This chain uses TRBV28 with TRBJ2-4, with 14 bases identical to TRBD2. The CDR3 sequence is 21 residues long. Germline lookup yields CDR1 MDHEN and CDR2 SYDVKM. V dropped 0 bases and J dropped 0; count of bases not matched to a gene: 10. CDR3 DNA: TGTGCCAGCAGTTTATGCGGGTGCGGGACTAGCGGGAGTGAAGCCAAAAACATTCAGTACTTC. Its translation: CASSLCGCGTSGSEAKNIQYF. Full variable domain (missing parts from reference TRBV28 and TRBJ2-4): DVKVTQSSRYLVKRTGEKVFLECVQDMDHENMFWYRQDPGLGLRLIYFSYDVKMKEKGDIPEGYSVSREKKERFSLILESASTNQTSMYLCASSLCGCGTSGSEAKNIQYFGAGTRLSVL.

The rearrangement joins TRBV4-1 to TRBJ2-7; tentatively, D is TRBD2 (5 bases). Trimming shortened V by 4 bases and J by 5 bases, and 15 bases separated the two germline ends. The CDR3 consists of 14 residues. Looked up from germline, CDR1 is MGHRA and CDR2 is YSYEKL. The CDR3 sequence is CASSPLGRRDEQYF. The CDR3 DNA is TGCGCCAGCAGCCCCTTAGGGAGAAGGGACGAGCAGTACTTC.

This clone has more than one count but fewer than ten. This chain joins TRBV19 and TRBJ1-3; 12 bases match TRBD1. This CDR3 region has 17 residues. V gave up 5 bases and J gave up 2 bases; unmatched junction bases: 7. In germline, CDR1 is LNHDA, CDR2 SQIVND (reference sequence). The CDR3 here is CASSGGQGATTGNTIYF. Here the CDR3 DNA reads TGTGCCAGTAGTGGGGGACAGGGGGCCACAACTGGAAACACCATATATTTT. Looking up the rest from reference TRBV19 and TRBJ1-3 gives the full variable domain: DGGITQSPKYLFRKEGQNVTLSCEQNLNHDAMYWYRQDPGQGLRLIYYSQIVNDFQKGDIAEGYSVSREKKESFPLTVTSAQKNPTAFYLCASSGGQGATTGNTIYFGEGSWLTVV.

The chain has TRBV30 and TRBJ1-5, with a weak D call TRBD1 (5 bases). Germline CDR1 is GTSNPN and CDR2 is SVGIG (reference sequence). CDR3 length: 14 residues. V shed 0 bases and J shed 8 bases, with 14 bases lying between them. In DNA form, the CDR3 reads TGTGCCTGGAGTGTTAAGGGGCCCCCTAAGCCCCAGCATTTT. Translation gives CAWSVKGPPKPQHF.

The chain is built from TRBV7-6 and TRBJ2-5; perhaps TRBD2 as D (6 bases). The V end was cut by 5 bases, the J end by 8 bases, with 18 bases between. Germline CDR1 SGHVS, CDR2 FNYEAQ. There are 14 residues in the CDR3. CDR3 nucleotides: TGTGCCAGCAGCACGACTAGTTCGGGTGGAACCCAGTACTTC. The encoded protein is CASSTTSSGGTQYF.

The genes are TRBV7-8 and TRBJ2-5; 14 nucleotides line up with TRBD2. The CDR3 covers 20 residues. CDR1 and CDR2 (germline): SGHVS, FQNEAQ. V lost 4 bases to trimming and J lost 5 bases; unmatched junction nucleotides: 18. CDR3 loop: CASSYGSPDRRTSGRETQYF. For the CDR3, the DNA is TGTGCCAGCAGCTACGGGTCACCGGACAGAAGGACTAGCGGGAGGGAGACCCAGTACTTC.

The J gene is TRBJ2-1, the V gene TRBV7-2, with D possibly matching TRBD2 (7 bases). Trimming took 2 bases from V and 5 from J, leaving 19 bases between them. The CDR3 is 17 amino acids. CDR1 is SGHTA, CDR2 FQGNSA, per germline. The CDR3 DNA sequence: TGTGCCAGCAGCTTACCCCAACTAAGGGGGGGGAACAATGAGCAGTTCTTC. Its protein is CASSLPQLRGGNNEQFF.

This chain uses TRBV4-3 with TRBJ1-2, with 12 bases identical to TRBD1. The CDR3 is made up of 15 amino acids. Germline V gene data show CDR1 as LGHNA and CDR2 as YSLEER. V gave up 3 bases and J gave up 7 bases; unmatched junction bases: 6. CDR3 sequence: CASSQGGQGAGGYTF. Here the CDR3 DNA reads TGCGCCAGCAGCCAGGGGGGACAGGGGGCGGGTGGCTACACCTTC.

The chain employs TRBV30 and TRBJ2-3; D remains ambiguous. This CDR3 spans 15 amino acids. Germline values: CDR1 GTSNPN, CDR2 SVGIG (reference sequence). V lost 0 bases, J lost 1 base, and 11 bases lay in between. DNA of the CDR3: TGTGCCTGGAGTGTACGGCTAGGCGGCACAGATACGCAGTATTTT. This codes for CAWSVRLGGTDTQYF.

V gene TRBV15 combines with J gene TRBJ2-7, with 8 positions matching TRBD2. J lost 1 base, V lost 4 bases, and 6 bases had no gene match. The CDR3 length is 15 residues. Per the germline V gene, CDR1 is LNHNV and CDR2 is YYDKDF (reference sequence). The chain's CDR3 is CATSIPRGGSYEQYF. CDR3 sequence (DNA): TGTGCCACCAGCATTCCCCGGGGGGGTTCCTACGAGCAGTACTTC.

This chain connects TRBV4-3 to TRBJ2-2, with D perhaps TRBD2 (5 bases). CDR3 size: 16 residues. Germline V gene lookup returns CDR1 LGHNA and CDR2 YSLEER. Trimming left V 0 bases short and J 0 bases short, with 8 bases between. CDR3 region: CASSQDKRSNTGELFF. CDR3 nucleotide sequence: TGCGCCAGCAGCCAAGATAAGCGGTCGAACACCGGGGAGCTGTTTTTT.

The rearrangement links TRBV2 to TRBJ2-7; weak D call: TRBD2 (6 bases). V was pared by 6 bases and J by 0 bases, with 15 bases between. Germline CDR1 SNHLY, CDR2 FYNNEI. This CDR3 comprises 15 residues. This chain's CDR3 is CASSPTGVSSYEQYF. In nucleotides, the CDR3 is TGTGCCAGCAGCCCCACGGGGGTGAGCTCCTACGAGCAGTACTTC.

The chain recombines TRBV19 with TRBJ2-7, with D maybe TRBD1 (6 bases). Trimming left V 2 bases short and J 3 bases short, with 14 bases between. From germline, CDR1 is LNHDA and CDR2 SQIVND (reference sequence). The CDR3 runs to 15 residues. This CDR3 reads CASSIPGDRNYEQYF. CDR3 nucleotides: TGTGCCAGTAGTATACCAGGGGATCGGAACTACGAGCAGTACTTC. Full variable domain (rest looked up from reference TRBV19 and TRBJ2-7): DGGITQSPKYLFRKEGQNVTLSCEQNLNHDAMYWYRQDPGQGLRLIYYSQIVNDFQKGDIAEGYSVSREKKESFPLTVTSAQKNPTAFYLCASSIPGDRNYEQYFGPGTRLTVT.

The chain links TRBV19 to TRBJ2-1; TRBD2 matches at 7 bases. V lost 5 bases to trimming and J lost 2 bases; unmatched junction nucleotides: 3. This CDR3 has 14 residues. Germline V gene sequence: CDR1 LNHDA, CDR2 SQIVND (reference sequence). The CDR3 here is CASSRGEPYNEQFF. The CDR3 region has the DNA TGTGCCAGTAGTCGGGGGGAACCCTACAATGAGCAGTTCTTC.

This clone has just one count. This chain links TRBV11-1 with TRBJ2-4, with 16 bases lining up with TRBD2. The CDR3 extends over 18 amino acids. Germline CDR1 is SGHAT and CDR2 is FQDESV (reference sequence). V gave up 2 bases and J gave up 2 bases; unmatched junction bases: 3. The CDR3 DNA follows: TGTGCCAGCAGCTTACCGGGACTAGCGGGAGGGACCAAAAACATTCAGTACTTC. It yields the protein CASSLPGLAGGTKNIQYF.

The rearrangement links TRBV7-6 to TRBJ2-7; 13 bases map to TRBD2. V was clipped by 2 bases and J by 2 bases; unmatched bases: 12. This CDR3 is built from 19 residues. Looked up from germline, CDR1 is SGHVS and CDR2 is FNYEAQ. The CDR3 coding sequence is TGTGCCAGCAGCTTACCCCCTTCGGGACTAGCGGGACTCCCCTACGAGCAGTACTTC. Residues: CASSLPPSGLAGLPYEQYF.

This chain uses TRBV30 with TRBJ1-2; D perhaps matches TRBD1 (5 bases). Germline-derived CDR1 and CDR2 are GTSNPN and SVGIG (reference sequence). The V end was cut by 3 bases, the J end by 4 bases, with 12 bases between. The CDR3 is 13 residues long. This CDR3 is CAWSTRGVYGYTF. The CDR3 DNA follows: TGTGCCTGGAGCACAAGGGGTGTCTATGGCTACACCTTC. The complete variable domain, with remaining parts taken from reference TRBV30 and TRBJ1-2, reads SQTIHQWPATLVQPVGSPLSLECTVEGTSNPNLYWYRQAAGRGLQLLFYSVGIGQISSEVPQNLSASRPQDRQFILSSKKLLLSDSGFYLCAWSTRGVYGYTFGSGTRLTVV.

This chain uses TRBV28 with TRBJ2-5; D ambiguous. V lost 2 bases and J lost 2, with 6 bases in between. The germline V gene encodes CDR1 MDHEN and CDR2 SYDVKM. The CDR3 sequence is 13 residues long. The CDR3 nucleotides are TGTGCCAGCAGTTTAACGCGGCAAGAGACCCAGTACTTC. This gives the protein CASSLTRQETQYF.

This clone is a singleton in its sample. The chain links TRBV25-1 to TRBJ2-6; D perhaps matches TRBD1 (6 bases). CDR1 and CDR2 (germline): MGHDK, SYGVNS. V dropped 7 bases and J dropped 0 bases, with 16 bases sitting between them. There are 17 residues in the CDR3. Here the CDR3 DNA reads TGTGCCAGCACACCCGGGACACGTTCCTCTGGGGCCAACGTCCTGACTTTC. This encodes CASTPGTRSSGANVLTF.

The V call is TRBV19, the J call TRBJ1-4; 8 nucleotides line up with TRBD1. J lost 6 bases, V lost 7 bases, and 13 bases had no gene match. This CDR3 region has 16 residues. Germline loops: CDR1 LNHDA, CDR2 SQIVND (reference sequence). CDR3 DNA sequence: TGTGCCAGTAATTCGACAGGGGATTTAGCGTATGAAAAACTGTTTTTT. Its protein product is CASNSTGDLAYEKLFF.

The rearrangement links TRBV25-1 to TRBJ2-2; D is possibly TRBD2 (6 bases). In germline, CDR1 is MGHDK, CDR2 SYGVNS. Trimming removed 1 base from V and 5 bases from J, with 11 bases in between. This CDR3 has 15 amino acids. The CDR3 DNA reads TGTGCCAGCAGTGAATTACTGGGGGGTACCGGGGAGCTGTTTTTT. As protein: CASSELLGGTGELFF.

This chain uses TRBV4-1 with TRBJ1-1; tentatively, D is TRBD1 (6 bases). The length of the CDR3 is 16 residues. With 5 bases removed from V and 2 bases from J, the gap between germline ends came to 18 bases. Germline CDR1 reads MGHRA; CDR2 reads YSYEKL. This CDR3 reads CASSGGQPPQNTEAFF. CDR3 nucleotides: TGCGCCAGCAGCGGAGGACAGCCCCCGCAAAACACTGAAGCTTTCTTT.

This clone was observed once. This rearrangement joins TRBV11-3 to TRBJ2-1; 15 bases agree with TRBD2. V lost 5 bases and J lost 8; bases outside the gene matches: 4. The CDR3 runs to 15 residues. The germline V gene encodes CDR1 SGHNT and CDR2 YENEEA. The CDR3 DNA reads TGTGCCAGCAGCGCAGGACTAGCGGGAGGGGATGAGCAGTTCTTC. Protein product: CASSAGLAGGDEQFF.

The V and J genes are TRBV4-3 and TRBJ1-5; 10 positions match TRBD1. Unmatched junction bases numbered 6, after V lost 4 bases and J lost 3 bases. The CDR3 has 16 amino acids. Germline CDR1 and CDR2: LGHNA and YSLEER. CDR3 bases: TGCGCCAGCAGCCTACGGACAGGGGGGAACAATCAGCCCCAGCATTTT. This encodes CASSLRTGGNNQPQHF.

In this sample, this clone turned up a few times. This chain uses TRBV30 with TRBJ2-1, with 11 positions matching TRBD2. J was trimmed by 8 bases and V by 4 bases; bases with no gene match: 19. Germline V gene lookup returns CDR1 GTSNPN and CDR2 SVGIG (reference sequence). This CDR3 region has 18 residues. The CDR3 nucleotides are TGTGCCTGGAACGACTACCGGGTAGCGGGAGGGCTCGCCGATGAGCAGTTCTTC. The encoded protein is CAWNDYRVAGGLADEQFF.

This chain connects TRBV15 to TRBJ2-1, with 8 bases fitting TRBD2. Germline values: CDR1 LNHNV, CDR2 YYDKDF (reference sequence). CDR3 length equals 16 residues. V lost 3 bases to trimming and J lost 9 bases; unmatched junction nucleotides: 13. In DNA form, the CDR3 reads TGTGCCACCAGCAGTGAAAGCGGGAGACGGGTTGGTGAGCAGTTCTTC. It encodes CATSSESGRRVGEQFF.

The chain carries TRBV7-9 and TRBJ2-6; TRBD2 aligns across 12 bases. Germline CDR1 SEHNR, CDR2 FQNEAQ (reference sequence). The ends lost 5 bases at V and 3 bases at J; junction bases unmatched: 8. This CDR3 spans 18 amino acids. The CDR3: CASSRPSSGRGGANVLTF. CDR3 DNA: TGTGCCAGCAGCCGACCCTCTAGCGGGAGGGGTGGGGCCAACGTCCTGACTTTC.